These 7 T cell receptor beta chains came from one sample sequenced in a study of early T cells in non-severe SARS-CoV-2 infection. A single record per CDR3 protein comes from TCRdb applying MiXCR to the 5' RACE reads. The sample includes tens of thousands of distinct CDR3 sequences, less than 15% of them seen just once. Source material: whole blood. These receptors were taken from an adult who was a healthcare worker with PCR-confirmed SARS-CoV-2 infection or an uninfected control (not recorded which).

The rearrangement joins TRBV7-2 to TRBJ2-7, with 7 bases that match TRBD1. The CDR3 totals 14 residues. V lost 5 bases and J lost 3; bases outside the gene matches: 7. Per the germline V gene, CDR1 is SGHTA and CDR2 is FQGNSA. The CDR3 sequence: CASSPPGQIYEQYF. For the CDR3, the DNA is TGTGCCAGCAGCCCGCCGGGACAGATCTACGAGCAGTACTTC.

The V call is TRBV7-9, the J call TRBJ2-2; maybe TRBD2 (5 bases). Germline V gene lookup returns CDR1 SEHNR and CDR2 FQNEAQ (reference sequence). V lost 3 bases and J lost 4, with 6 bases in between. CDR3 length: 13 amino acids. The CDR3 DNA reads as TGTGCCAGCAGCTTTGAGGGCACCGGGGAGCTGTTTTTT. Translated, it gives CASSFEGTGELFF.

This clonotype occurred a few times. The V call is TRBV7-2, the J call TRBJ2-1, with TRBD2 identical over 16 bases. Germline-derived CDR1 and CDR2 are SGHTA and FQGNSA. The CDR3 consists of 19 residues. The trim removed 3 bases at V and 4 bases at J, leaving 9 bases unmatched. DNA of the CDR3: TGTGCCAGCAGCTTTTCGGGACTAGCGGGAGGGGGGTATTACAATGAGCAGTTCTTC. Protein sequence: CASSFSGLAGGGYYNEQFF.

The chain combines TRBV4-2 with TRBJ2-5; 12 bases are shared with TRBD1. V lost 1 base, J lost 2 bases, and 8 bases stayed unmatched. There are 18 residues in the CDR3. Germline CDR1 reads LGHNA; CDR2 reads YNFKEQ. CDR3 sequence reads: CASSQGGTGGTLQETQYF. The CDR3 DNA follows: TGTGCCAGCAGCCAAGGGGGGACAGGGGGCACCTTACAAGAGACCCAGTACTTC.

This chain uses TRBV29-1 with TRBJ2-1, with TRBD2 identical over 7 bases. From germline, CDR1 is SQVTM and CDR2 ANQGSEA. Germline trimming cut 7 bases from V and 2 bases from J; bases unmatched to any gene: 8. The length of the CDR3 is 14 residues. Written as DNA, the CDR3 is TGCAGCGCCCGGGACTACCGAACCTACAATGAGCAGTTCTTC. Its protein is CSARDYRTYNEQFF.

The chain carries TRBV5-1 and TRBJ2-1, with 12 bases identical to TRBD2. V gave up 0 bases and J gave up 2 bases; unmatched junction bases: 15. This CDR3 has 21 residues. Germline CDR1 SGHRS, CDR2 YFSETQ. The CDR3 loop is CASSLEGGELAGGRPYNEQFF. The CDR3 nucleotides read TGCGCCAGCAGCTTGGAAGGTGGTGAACTAGCGGGAGGTCGCCCCTACAATGAGCAGTTCTTC.

This clonotype was observed many times. The chain carries TRBV9 and TRBJ2-7; possible D gene TRBD2, 5 bases. Germline assignment: CDR1 SGDLS and CDR2 YYNGEE. There are 15 residues in the CDR3. V dropped 0 bases and J dropped 7 bases, with 17 bases sitting between them. This chain's CDR3 is CASSVVAGPRVEQYF. The DNA of the CDR3 is TGTGCCAGCAGCGTAGTGGCAGGCCCGAGGGTGGAGCAGTACTTC.